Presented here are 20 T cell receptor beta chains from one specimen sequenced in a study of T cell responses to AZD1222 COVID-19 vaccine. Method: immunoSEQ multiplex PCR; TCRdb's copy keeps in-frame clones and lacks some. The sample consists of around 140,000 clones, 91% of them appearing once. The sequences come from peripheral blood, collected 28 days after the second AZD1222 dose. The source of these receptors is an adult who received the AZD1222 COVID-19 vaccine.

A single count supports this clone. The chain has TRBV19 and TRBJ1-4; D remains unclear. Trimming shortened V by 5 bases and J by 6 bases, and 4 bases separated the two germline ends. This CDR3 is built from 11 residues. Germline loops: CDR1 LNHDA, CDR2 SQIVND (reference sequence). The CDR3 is CASSDDEKLFF. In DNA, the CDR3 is TGTGCCAGTAGTGACGATGAAAAACTGTTTTTT.

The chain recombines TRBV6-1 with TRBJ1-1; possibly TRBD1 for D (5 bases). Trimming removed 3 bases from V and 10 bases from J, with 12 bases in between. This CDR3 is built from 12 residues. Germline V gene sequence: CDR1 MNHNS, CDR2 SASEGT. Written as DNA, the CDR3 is TGTGCCAGCAGTGAGAGGGGTGGGGCAGCTTTCTTT. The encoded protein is CASSERGGAAFF.

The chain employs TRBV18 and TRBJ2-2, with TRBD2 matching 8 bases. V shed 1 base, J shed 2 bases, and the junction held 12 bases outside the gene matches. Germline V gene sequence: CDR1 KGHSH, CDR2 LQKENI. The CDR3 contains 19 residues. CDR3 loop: CASSPRMAGGDFNTGELFF. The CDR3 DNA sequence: TGTGCCAGCTCACCACGGATGGCGGGGGGAGACTTTAACACCGGGGAGCTGTTTTTT.

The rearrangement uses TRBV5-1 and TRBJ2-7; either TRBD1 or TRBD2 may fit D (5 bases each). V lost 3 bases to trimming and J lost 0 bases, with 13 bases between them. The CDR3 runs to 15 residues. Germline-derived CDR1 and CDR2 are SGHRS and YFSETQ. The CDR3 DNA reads TGCGCCAGCAGCTCGGGGACGGGTAGCTCCTACGAGCAGTACTTC. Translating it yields CASSSGTGSSYEQYF.

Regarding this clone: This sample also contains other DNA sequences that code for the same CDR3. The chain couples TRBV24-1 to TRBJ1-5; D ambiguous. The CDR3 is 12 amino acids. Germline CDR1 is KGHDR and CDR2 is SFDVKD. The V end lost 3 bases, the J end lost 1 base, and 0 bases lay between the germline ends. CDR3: CATSDSNQPQHF. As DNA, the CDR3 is TGTGCCACCAGTGATAGCAATCAGCCCCAGCATTTT.

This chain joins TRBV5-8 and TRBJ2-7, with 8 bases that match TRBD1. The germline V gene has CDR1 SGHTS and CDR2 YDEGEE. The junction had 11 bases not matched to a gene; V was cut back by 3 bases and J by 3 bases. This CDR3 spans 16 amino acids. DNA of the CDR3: TGTGCCAGCAGCTCATCCCCCGGGACAGGCGGCTACGAGCAGTACTTC. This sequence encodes CASSSSPGTGGYEQYF.

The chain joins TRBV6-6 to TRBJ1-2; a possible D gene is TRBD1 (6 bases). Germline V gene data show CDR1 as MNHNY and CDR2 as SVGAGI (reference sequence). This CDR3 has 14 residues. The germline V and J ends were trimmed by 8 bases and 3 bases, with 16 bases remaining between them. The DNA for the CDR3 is TGTGCCAGCGAGTCGGCAGGGGCCTACTATGGCTACACCTTC. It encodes CASESAGAYYGYTF.

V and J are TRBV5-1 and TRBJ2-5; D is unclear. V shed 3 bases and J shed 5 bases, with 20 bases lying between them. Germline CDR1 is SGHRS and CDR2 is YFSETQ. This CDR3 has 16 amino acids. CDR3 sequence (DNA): TGCGCCAGCAGCTCCCGAATGACCCACGGTACTGAGACCCAGTACTTC. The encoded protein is CASSSRMTHGTETQYF.

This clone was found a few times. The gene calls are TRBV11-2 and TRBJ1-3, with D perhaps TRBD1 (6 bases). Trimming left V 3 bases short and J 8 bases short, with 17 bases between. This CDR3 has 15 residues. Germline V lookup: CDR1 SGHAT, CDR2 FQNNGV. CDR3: CASSLGPGKGDTIYF. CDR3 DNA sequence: TGTGCCAGCAGCTTGGGACCTGGGAAGGGGGACACCATATATTTT.

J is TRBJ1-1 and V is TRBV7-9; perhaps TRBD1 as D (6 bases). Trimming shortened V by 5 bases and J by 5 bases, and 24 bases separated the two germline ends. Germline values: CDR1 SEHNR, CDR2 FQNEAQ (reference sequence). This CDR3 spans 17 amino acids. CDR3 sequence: CASSNTGTLEGGTEAFF. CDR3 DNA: TGTGCCAGCAGCAACACCGGGACGCTGGAAGGGGGGACTGAAGCTTTCTTT.

CDR3 region: CASSQSLEQYF. The CDR3 DNA follows: TGTGCCAGCAGCCAATCTCTTGAGCAGTACTTC. V gene TRBV3-1 (or the pseudogene TRBV3-2) combines with J gene TRBJ2-7; D remains unclear. The CDR3 consists of 11 residues. Between the trimmed V and J ends, which lost 2 bases and 7 bases, there was a span of 6 bases. Germline CDR1 LGHDT, CDR2 YNNKEL (reference sequence).

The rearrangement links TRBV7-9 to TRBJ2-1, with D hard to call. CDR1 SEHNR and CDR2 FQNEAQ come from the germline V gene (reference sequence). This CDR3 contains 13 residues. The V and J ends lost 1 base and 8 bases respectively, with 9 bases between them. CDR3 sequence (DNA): TGTGCCAGCAGCTTAGGCTCGTCCGATGAGCAGTTCTTC. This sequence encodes CASSLGSSDEQFF.

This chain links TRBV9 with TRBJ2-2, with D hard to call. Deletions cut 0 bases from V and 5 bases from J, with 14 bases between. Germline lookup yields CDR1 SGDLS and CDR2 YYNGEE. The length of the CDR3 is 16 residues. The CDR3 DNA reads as TGTGCCAGCAGCGTAGAGGTGGGAATGAGAACCGGGGAGCTGTTTTTT. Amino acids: CASSVEVGMRTGELFF.

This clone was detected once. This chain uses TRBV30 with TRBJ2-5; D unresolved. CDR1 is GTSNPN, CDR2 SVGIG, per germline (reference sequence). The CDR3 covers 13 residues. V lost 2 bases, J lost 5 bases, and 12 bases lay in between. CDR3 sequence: CAWSRSTSETQYF. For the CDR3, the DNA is TGTGCCTGGAGTCGGAGCACTTCGGAGACCCAGTACTTC.

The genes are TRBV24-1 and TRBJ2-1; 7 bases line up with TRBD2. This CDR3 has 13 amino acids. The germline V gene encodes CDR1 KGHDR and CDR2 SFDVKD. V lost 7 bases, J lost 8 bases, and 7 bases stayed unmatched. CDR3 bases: TGTGCCACCAGAAATAGCGGGTTGCATGAGCAGTTCTTC. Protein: CATRNSGLHEQFF.

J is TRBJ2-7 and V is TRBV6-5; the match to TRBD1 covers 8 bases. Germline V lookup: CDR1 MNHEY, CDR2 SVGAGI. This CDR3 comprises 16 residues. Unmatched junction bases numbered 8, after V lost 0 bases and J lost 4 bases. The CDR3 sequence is CASSYSFQGAIYEQYF. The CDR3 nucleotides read TGTGCCAGCAGTTACTCGTTTCAGGGGGCAATTTACGAGCAGTACTTC.

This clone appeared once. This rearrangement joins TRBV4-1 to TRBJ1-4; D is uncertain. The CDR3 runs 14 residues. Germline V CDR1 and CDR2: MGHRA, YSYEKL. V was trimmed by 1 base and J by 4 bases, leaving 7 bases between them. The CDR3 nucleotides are TGCGCCAGCAGCCAAGGACCCTTTAATGAAAAACTGTTTTTT. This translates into CASSQGPFNEKLFF.

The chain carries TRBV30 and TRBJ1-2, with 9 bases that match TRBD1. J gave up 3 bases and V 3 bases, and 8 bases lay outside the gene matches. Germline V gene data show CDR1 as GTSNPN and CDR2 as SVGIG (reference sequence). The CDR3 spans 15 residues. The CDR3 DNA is TGTGCCTGGAGCAAAGACCGGACAGGGGACTATGGCTACACCTTC. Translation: CAWSKDRTGDYGYTF.

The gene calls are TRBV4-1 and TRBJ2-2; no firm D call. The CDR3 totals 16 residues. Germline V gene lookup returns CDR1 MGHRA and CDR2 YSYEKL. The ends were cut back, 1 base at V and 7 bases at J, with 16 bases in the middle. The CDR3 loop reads CASSQVDLIIYGELFF. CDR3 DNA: TGCGCCAGCAGCCAAGTGGATCTAATCATATACGGGGAGCTGTTTTTT.

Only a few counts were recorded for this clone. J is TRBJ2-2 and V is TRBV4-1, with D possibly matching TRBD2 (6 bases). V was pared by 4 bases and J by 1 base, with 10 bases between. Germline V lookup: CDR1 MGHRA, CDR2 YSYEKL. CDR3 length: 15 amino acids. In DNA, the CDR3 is TGCGCCAGCAGCCTAGGGACTCAGAACACCGGGGAGCTGTTTTTT. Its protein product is CASSLGTQNTGELFF.